Below are 18 T cell receptor beta chains sequenced from a single sample in a study of CD8+ T cells in alopecia areata. In each case, RNA was isolated and then reverse transcribed into cDNA as the sequencing template. The method was immunoSEQ multiplex PCR; TCRdb's version includes in-frame clones alone and lacks a portion of them. The table lists roughly 100,000 clones, around 50% of them singletons. Source material: CD4+ T cells sorted from blood. These receptors all come from a human donor in good health.

This clone was counted a few times. The chain links TRBV2 to TRBJ1-6; 7 bases match TRBD1. Losses at the gene ends were 4 bases for V and 14 bases for J; bases not matched to a gene: 5. In germline, CDR1 is SNHLY, CDR2 FYNNEI. The CDR3 is 12 amino acids. The CDR3 DNA reads as TGTGCCAGCAGTGCCACAGGGGATTCCCTCCACTTT. This gives the protein CASSATGDSLHF. Full variable domain (rest looked up from reference TRBV2 and TRBJ1-6): EPEVTQTPSHQVTQMGQEVILRCVPISNHLYFYWYRQILGQKVEFLVSFYNNEISEKSEIFDDQFSVERPDGSNFTLKIRSTKLEDSAMYFCASSATGDSLHFGNGTRLTVT.

This chain links TRBV2 with TRBJ2-4; perhaps TRBD1 as D (5 bases). Germline V lookup: CDR1 SNHLY, CDR2 FYNNEI. CDR3 size: 13 residues. V was pared by 7 bases and J by 10 bases, with 17 bases between. The CDR3 region has the DNA TGTGCCAGCACTCCGGACATCGGATTAATTCAGTACTTC. It yields the protein CASTPDIGLIQYF.

This clone was seen more than once but under ten times. The V and J genes are TRBV14 and TRBJ2-3; D is ambiguous. The CDR3 totals 16 residues. V lost 0 bases to trimming and J lost 0 bases, with 10 bases between them. The germline V gene encodes CDR1 SGHDN and CDR2 FVKESK. CDR3 sequence reads: CASSQEWQFSTDTQYF. Here the CDR3 DNA reads TGTGCCAGCAGCCAAGAATGGCAGTTTAGCACAGATACGCAGTATTTT.

The CDR3 loop reads CASSLSQYFTDTQYF. The CDR3 DNA follows: TGTGCCAGCAGCTTGAGTCAGTATTTCACAGATACGCAGTATTTT. The chain carries TRBV7-2 and TRBJ2-3; D unresolved. Germline loops: CDR1 SGHTA, CDR2 FQGNSA. CDR3 length equals 15 residues. V was clipped by 3 bases and J by 2 bases, with 12 bases between them.

Concerning this clone itself: The sample holds other DNA sequences that translate to the same CDR3. V gene TRBV30 combines with J gene TRBJ1-5; D not resolved. This CDR3 has 13 amino acids. V lost 0 bases, J lost 4 bases, and 7 bases lay in between. CDR1 and CDR2 from the germline V gene are GTSNPN and SVGIG (reference sequence). For the CDR3, the DNA is TGTGCCTGGAGTGTACGGGGAAATCAGCCCCAGCATTTT. Translation: CAWSVRGNQPQHF.

The rearrangement uses TRBV30 and TRBJ2-4, with a possible D match to TRBD1 (5 bases). The CDR3 has 13 amino acids. Germline CDR1 is GTSNPN and CDR2 is SVGIG (reference sequence). Trimming left V 0 bases short and J 6 bases short, with 9 bases between. CDR3 in amino acids: CAWSVGQGNIQYF. The CDR3 DNA sequence: TGTGCCTGGAGTGTAGGGCAGGGAAACATTCAGTACTTC.

The chain combines TRBV5-1 with TRBJ1-1; D gene ambiguous. The CDR3 consists of 15 residues. Looked up from germline, CDR1 is SGHRS and CDR2 is YFSETQ. V lost 0 bases and J 6 bases, leaving 15 bases between the germline ends. The CDR3 here is CASSLAPPDPAEAFF. The DNA of the CDR3 is TGCGCCAGCAGCTTGGCCCCACCGGACCCCGCTGAAGCTTTCTTT. Complete variable domain (other parts from reference TRBV5-1 and TRBJ1-1): KAGVTQTPRYLIKTRGQQVTLSCSPISGHRSVSWYQQTPGQGLQFLFEYFSETQRNKGNFPGRFSGRQFSNSRSEMNVSTLELGDSALYLCASSLAPPDPAEAFFGQGTRLTVV.

V gene TRBV23-1 combines with J gene TRBJ2-3; TRBD1 agrees at 7 bases. TRBV23-1 is marked as an open reading frame, function uncertain. V was clipped by 1 base and J by 2 bases; unmatched bases: 3. The CDR3 has 15 amino acids. The CDR3 coding sequence is TGCGCCAGCAGTCAATGGGGACAGCACACAGATACGCAGTATTTT. Translating gives CASSQWGQHTDTQYF.

This clone was observed a few times. This sequence joins TRBV7-9 and TRBJ2-5; D is tentatively TRBD1 or TRBD2 (5 bases each). The germline gives CDR1 SEHNR, CDR2 FQNEAQ (reference sequence). Trimming stripped 4 bases from V and 5 bases from J, with 20 bases between. The CDR3 is 16 amino acids. As DNA, the CDR3 is TGTGCCAGCAGCTCAACCCGGAACAACTGGGGGGAGACCCAGTACTTC. It specifies CASSSTRNNWGETQYF.

The rearrangement links TRBV2 to TRBJ1-3; unclear D gene. Looked up from germline, CDR1 is SNHLY and CDR2 is FYNNEI. The CDR3 runs 16 residues. The V gene lost 4 bases and the J gene lost 0 bases, with 13 bases spanning the gap. The CDR3 DNA is TGTGCCAGCAGTGTCTCGCCGGAGCTCTCTGGAAACACCATATATTTT. It translates to CASSVSPELSGNTIYF.

The table lists this clone with many counts. V and J are TRBV6-1 and TRBJ1-1; possibly TRBD1 for D (6 bases). V lost 7 bases and J 3 bases, leaving 15 bases between the germline ends. The germline V gene encodes CDR1 MNHNS and CDR2 SASEGT. The CDR3 consists of 14 residues. CDR3 sequence (DNA): TGTGCCAGCAAGATCGGGACAAGGGACACTGAAGCTTTCTTT. It yields the protein CASKIGTRDTEAFF.

This clone was found a few times. The V gene is TRBV7-2, the J gene TRBJ2-7, with TRBD2 matching 7 bases. The length of the CDR3 is 16 residues. The V gene end was trimmed by 1 base and the J gene end by 2 bases; junction bases not matched to a gene: 8. Looked up from germline, CDR1 is SGHTA and CDR2 is FQGNSA. CDR3 coding DNA: TGTGCCAGCAGCTTAGAGGGGCGGGGGAGGCCCTACGAGCAGTACTTC. The encoded protein is CASSLEGRGRPYEQYF. Drawing the rest from reference TRBV7-2 and TRBJ2-7, the complete variable domain is GAGVSQSPSNKVTEKGKDVELRCDPISGHTALYWYRQSLGQGLEFLIYFQGNSAPDKSGLPSDRFSAERTGGSVSTLTIQRTQQEDSAVYLCASSLEGRGRPYEQYFGPGTRLTVT.

This chain uses TRBV27 with TRBJ1-6; the D is unclear. The ends were cut back, 0 bases at V and 10 bases at J, with 16 bases in the middle. Per germline, CDR1 MNHEY and CDR2 SMNVEV (reference sequence). This CDR3 is 16 amino acids long. This chain's CDR3 is CASSLSPVVGTSPLHF. DNA for the CDR3: TGTGCCAGCAGTTTATCCCCGGTGGTGGGAACCTCACCCCTCCACTTT.

This clone was seen a few times. The DNA of the CDR3 is TGTGCCAGCAGCTTAATTATTGGTCAAGAGACCCAGTACTTC. This encodes CASSLIIGQETQYF. This sequence joins TRBV7-3 and TRBJ2-5, with unresolved D. The CDR3 covers 14 residues. CDR1 is SGHTA and CDR2 is FQGTGA in the germline V gene. Trimming shortened V by 1 base and J by 2 bases, and 8 bases separated the two germline ends.

The chain is built from TRBV7-2 and TRBJ2-1; D gene ambiguous. Trimming took 2 bases from V and 9 from J, leaving 5 bases between them. CDR3 size: 11 residues. Looked up from germline, CDR1 is SGHTA and CDR2 is FQGNSA. CDR3 loop: CASSLFGEQFF. The CDR3 nucleotides are TGTGCCAGCAGCTTATTTGGTGAGCAGTTCTTC.

In its sample, this clone was seen a few times. The J gene is TRBJ2-5, the V gene TRBV4-2; TRBD2 matches at 10 bases. With V trimmed by 1 base and J by 6 bases, 8 bases remained unmatched. CDR3 length equals 16 residues. Germline V lookup: CDR1 LGHNA, CDR2 YNFKEQ. The CDR3 here is CASSQGERGGFQTQYF. In DNA form, the CDR3 reads TGTGCCAGCAGCCAAGGAGAGCGGGGGGGCTTTCAGACCCAGTACTTC.

CDR3 loop: CASSMGQGNSPLHF. The CDR3 DNA reads TGTGCCAGCAGTATGGGACAGGGGAACTCACCCCTCCACTTT. The chain links TRBV7-9 to TRBJ1-6; 10 bases map to TRBD1. The CDR3 contains 14 residues. From germline, CDR1 is SEHNR and CDR2 FQNEAQ (reference sequence). V shed 6 bases and J 10 bases; nucleotides not matched to a gene: 6.

This clone showed up just a few times. The gene calls are TRBV13 and TRBJ2-1; D call uncertain. CDR1 and CDR2 from the germline V gene are PRHDT and FYEKMQ (reference sequence). Trimming removed 0 bases at V and 5 bases at J, with 5 bases between. The CDR3 has 13 residues. CDR3 coding DNA: TGTGCCAGCAGCTTAGGGCAGGACAATGAGCAGTTCTTC. It specifies CASSLGQDNEQFF.